The clone carrying this TCR beta chain was detected a few times. The entry originates in a study of shared T cell receptors in the human thymus. Germline CDR1 is SNHLY and CDR2 is FYNNEI. This CDR3 has 13 residues. Trimming took off 7 bases at V and 4 bases at J, with 11 bases between the two ends. Repertoires were generated with immunoSEQ multiplex PCR, while TCRdb's copy carries only in-frame clones and drops some. The data contain hundreds of thousands of clones, over 75% of them singletons. These data were also filed under a second study, of human thymus T cells. That work states: Donors consisted of healthy Finnish infants (having corrective surgery for congenital heart defects). Thymus was obtained from resections taken during corrective heart surgery. In thymic and blood repertoires alike, V and J usage looked biased. Unrelated individuals were reported by related research to share highly overlapping thymic repertoires.

This receptor was taken from a boy younger than two with a congenital heart defect. This chain connects TRBV2 to TRBJ1-3, with a tentative D call TRBD1 (6 bases). Sample: thymocytes. The CDR3 reads CASTRTAGNTIYF. The DNA for the CDR3 is TGTGCCAGCACCCGGACAGCGGGAAACACCATATATTTT.